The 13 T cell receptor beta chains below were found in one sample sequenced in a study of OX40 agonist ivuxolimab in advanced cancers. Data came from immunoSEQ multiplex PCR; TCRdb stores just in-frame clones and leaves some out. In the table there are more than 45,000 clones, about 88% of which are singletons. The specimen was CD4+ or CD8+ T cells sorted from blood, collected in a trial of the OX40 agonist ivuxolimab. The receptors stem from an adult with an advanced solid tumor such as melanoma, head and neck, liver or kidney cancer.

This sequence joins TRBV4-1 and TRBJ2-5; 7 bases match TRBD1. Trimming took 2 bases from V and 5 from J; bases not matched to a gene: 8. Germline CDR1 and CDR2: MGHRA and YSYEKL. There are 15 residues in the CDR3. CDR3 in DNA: TGCGCCAGCAGCCAAACGAGGGGGCAAGGGGAGACCCAGTACTTC. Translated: CASSQTRGQGETQYF.

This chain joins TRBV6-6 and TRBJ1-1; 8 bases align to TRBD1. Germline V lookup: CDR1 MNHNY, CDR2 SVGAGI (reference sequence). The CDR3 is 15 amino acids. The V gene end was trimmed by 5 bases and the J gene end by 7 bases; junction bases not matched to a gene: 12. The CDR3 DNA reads TGTGCCAGCAGTCCCTTAGGACAGGGAGCGGATGAAGCTTTCTTT. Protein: CASSPLGQGADEAFF.

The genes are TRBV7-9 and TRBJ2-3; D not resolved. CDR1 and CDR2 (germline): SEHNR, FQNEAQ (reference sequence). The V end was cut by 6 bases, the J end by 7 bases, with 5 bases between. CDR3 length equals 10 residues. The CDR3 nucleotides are TGTGCCAGCAGGGGCTATACGCAGTATTTT. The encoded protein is CASRGYTQYF.

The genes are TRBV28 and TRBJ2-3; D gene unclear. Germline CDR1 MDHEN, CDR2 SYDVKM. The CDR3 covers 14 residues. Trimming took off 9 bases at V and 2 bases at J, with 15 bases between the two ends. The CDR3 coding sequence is TGTGCCAGTATATCAGGCTCTTACACAGATACGCAGTATTTT. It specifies CASISGSYTDTQYF.

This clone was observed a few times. CDR3 protein: CSVGPSAGRVDTQYF. The CDR3, as DNA: TGCAGCGTTGGTCCATCGGCAGGGCGGGTAGATACGCAGTATTTT. The chain has TRBV29-1 and TRBJ2-3; either TRBD1 or TRBD2 may supply D (5 bases each). Looked up from germline, CDR1 is SQVTM and CDR2 is ANQGSEA. The V gene lost 4 bases and the J gene lost 5 bases, with 19 bases spanning the gap. The CDR3 is 15 amino acids.

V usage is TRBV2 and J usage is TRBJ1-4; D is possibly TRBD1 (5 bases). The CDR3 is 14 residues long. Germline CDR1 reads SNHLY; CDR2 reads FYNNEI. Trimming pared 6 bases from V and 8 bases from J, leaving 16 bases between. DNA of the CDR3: TGTGCCAGCAGGCCGGGGCCTAGAGTGGAAAAACTGTTTTTT. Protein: CASRPGPRVEKLFF.

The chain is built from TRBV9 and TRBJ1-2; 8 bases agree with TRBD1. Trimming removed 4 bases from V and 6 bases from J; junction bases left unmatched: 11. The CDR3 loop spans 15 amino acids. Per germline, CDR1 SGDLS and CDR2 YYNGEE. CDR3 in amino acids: CASSLGGQGRDGYTF. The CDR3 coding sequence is TGTGCCAGCAGCCTCGGCGGACAGGGTAGGGATGGCTACACCTTC. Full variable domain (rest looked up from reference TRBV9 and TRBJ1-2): DSGVTQTPKHLITATGQRVTLRCSPRSGDLSVYWYQQSLDQGLQFLIQYYNGEERAKGNILERFSAQQFPDLHSELNLSSLELGDSALYFCASSLGGQGRDGYTFGSGTRLTVV.

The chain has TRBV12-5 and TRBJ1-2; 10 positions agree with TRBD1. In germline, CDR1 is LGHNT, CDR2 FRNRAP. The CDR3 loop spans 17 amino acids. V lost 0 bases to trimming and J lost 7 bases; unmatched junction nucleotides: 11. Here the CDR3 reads CASGLVSGTGVLGGYTF. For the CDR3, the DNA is TGTGCTAGTGGTTTGGTCTCCGGGACAGGGGTTTTGGGTGGCTACACCTTC. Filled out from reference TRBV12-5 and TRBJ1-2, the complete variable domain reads DARVTQTPRHKVTEMGQEVTMRCQPILGHNTVFWYRQTMMQGLELLAYFRNRAPLDDSGMPKDRFSAEMPDATLATLKIQPSEPRDSAVYFCASGLVSGTGVLGGYTFGSGTRLTVV.

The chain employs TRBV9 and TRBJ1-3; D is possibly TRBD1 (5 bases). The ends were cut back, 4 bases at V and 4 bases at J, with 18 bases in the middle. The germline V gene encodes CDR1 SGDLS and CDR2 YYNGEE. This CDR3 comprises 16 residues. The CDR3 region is CASSLRTGEAGNTIYF. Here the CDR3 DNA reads TGTGCCAGCAGCCTCCGGACGGGGGAGGCAGGAAACACCATATATTTT.

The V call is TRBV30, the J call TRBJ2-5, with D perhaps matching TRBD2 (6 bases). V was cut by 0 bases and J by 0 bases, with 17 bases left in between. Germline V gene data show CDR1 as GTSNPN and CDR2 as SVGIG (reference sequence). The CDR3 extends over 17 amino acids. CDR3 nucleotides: TGTGCCTGGAGTGTGGGCGGGCGGGGAAGGTACCAAGAGACCCAGTACTTC. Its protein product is CAWSVGGRGRYQETQYF.

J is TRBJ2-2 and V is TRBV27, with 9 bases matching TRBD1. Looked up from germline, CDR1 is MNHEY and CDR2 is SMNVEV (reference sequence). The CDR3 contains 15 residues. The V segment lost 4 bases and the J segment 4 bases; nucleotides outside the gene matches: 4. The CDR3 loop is CASSYGTGSTGELFF. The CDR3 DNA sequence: TGTGCCAGCAGTTACGGGACAGGGAGCACCGGGGAGCTGTTTTTT.

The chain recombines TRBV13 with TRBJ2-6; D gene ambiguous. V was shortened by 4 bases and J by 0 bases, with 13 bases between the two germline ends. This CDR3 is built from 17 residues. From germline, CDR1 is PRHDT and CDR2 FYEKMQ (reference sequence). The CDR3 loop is CASSSRSESSGANVLTF. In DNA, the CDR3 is TGTGCCAGCAGCTCGCGCTCCGAATCCTCTGGGGCCAACGTCCTGACTTTC.

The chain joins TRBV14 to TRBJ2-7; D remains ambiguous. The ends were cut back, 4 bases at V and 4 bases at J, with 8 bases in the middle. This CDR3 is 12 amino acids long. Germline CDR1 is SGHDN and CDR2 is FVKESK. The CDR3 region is CASSLSAYEQYF. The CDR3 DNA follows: TGTGCCAGCAGCCTTTCAGCTTACGAGCAGTACTTC.